Below are 7 T cell receptor beta chains sequenced from a single sample in a study of cytomegalovirus exposure and HLA in healthy donors. The PCR employed 60 Vbeta primers together with 13 Jbeta primers. Clones were read by immunoSEQ multiplex PCR, and TCRdb kept only the in-frame ones, dropping some. The sample lists 130,000 or so clones; about 10% were seen once. Sequencing was carried out using PBMCs. The receptors shown here come from a woman between 35 and 50 years old in good health and CMV-seropositive.

This clone has a handful of counts. The chain links TRBV5-4 to TRBJ2-5; 12 bases are shared with TRBD2. Germline CDR1 is SGHNT and CDR2 is YYREEE (reference sequence). The CDR3 has 15 amino acids. V lost 4 bases, J lost 3 bases, and 4 bases stayed unmatched. CDR3 DNA sequence: TGTGCCAGCAGCAGACTAGCGGGGGCCGAAGAGACCCAGTACTTC. It encodes CASSRLAGAEETQYF.

CDR3 sequence: CASSFTLRRGYGYTF. The CDR3, as DNA: TGTGCCAGCAGCTTTACTTTACGGCGGGGCTATGGCTACACCTTC. The chain links TRBV5-8 to TRBJ1-2; no firm D call. The CDR3 is 15 amino acids. CDR1 is SGHTS and CDR2 is YDEGEE in the germline V gene. Trimming stripped 2 bases from V and 4 bases from J, with 15 bases between.

The chain uses TRBV7-2 and TRBJ2-1; D is perhaps TRBD1 (5 bases). With 5 bases removed from V and 6 bases from J, the gap between germline ends came to 20 bases. The CDR3 contains 16 residues. CDR1 and CDR2 (germline): SGHTA, FQGNSA. The CDR3 DNA reads as TGTGCCAGCAGCCTATGGGGCGGAAGGGGTCCCAATGAGCAGTTCTTC. Its translation: CASSLWGGRGPNEQFF.

This clone was counted a few times. The chain has TRBV7-9 and TRBJ1-2; D uncertain. Germline lookup yields CDR1 SEHNR and CDR2 FQNEAQ (reference sequence). With 4 bases removed from V and 4 bases from J, the gap between germline ends came to 10 bases. The CDR3 is 13 amino acids. The CDR3 sequence is CASSSNGGYGYTF. CDR3 sequence (DNA): TGTGCCAGCAGCTCCAACGGAGGCTATGGCTACACCTTC.

There are a few counts of this clone. V usage is TRBV5-4 and J usage is TRBJ1-4; possibly TRBD1 for D (6 bases). The CDR3 extends over 13 amino acids. Trimming removed 2 bases at V and 7 bases at J, with 9 bases between. Germline-derived CDR1 and CDR2 are SGHNT and YYREEE (reference sequence). CDR3: CASSFTGTEKLFF. CDR3 DNA: TGTGCCAGCAGCTTTACAGGGACTGAAAAACTGTTTTTT.

The table lists this clone with a few counts. The V gene is TRBV5-4, the J gene TRBJ2-1; tentative D call: TRBD2 (6 bases). V was clipped by 4 bases and J by 6 bases, with 11 bases between them. Germline V lookup: CDR1 SGHNT, CDR2 YYREEE (reference sequence). The CDR3 has 13 amino acids. CDR3 region: CASSTLTSNEQFF. CDR3 nucleotide sequence: TGTGCCAGCAGCACCCTGACTAGCAATGAGCAGTTCTTC. Combining the CDR3 with reference TRBV5-4 and TRBJ2-1 gives the whole variable domain ETGVTQSPTHLIKTRGQQVTLRCSSQSGHNTVSWYQQALGQGPQFIFQYYREEENGRGNFPPRFSGLQFPNYSSELNVNALELDDSALYLCASSTLTSNEQFFGPGTRLTVL.

This clone was counted between two and nine times. This chain uses TRBV5-6 with TRBJ2-3, with D tentatively TRBD2 (6 bases). Trimming shortened V by 2 bases and J by 5 bases, and 12 bases separated the two germline ends. Germline assignment: CDR1 SGHDT and CDR2 YYEEEE. This CDR3 comprises 14 residues. DNA of the CDR3: TGTGCCAGCAGCTTCGGGACTTTGGGAGATACGCAGTATTTT. As protein: CASSFGTLGDTQYF.